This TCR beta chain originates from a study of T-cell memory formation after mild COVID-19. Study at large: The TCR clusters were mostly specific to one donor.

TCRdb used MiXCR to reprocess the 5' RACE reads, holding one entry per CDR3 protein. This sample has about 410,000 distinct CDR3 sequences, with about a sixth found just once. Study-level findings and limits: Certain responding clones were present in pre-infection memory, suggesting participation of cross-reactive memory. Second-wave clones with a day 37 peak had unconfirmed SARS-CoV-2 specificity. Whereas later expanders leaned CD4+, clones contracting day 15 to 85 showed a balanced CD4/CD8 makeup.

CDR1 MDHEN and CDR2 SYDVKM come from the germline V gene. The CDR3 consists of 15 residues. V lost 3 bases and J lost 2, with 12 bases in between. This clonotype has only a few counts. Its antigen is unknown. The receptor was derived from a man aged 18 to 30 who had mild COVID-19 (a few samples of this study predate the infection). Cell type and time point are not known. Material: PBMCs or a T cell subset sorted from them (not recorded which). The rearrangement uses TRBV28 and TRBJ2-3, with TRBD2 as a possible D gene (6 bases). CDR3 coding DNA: TGTGCCAGCAGTTTTGCGGGACTTGTCACAGATACGCAGTATTTT. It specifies CASSFAGLVTDTQYF.